One and the same sample provided the 11 T cell receptor beta chains below, sequenced in a study of T cells in Graves' hyperthyroidism and ophthalmopathy (dated by TCRdb to the late 2010s). The protocol used for the library was multiplex PCR. TCRdb shows the sequencer as Illumina HiSeq 2000. The TCR beta CDR3 regions were amplified from RNA transcripts. The TCR CDR3 was subjected to a first round of RT-PCR using the HTBI primer set and the Qiagen OneStep RT-PCR kit. TCRdb's own reprocessing of the public reads used fastp at Q25 and MiXCR and kept productive beta chains. Rows with a matching CDR3 protein are joined into one entry that keeps the most common DNA and genes. The sample has hundreds of thousands of distinct CDR3 sequences on record, just over 35% of them singletons. The top ten clones comprise roughly 31% of the sample. Material for sequencing was blood. The source of these receptors is a woman aged 40 to 50 with Graves' hyperthyroidism.

This clonotype has ten or more counts. V and J are TRBV7-9 and TRBJ1-1; D gene unclear. The CDR3 runs 15 residues. Germline values: CDR1 SEHNR, CDR2 FQNEAQ (reference sequence). V was cut by 5 bases and J by 0 bases, with 13 bases left in between. The CDR3 loop reads CASSPKQRMNTEAFF. The CDR3 region has the DNA TGTGCCAGCAGCCCCAAACAGCGGATGAACACTGAAGCTTTCTTT. Full variable domain (missing parts from reference TRBV7-9 and TRBJ1-1): DTGVSQNPRHKITKRGQNVTFRCDPISEHNRLYWYRQTLGQGPEFLTYFQNEAQLEKSRLLSDRFSAERPKGSFSTLEIQRTEQGDSAMYLCASSPKQRMNTEAFFGQGTRLTVV.

This chain connects TRBV19 to TRBJ2-5; D remains ambiguous. With 1 base removed from V and 3 bases from J, the gap between germline ends came to 9 bases. The CDR3 runs to 14 residues. CDR1 is LNHDA and CDR2 is SQIVND in the germline V gene (reference sequence). CDR3 sequence reads: CASSIGSWEETQYF. In DNA form, the CDR3 reads TGTGCCAGTAGTATAGGGTCGTGGGAAGAGACCCAGTACTTC. Complete variable domain (other parts from reference TRBV19 and TRBJ2-5): DGGITQSPKYLFRKEGQNVTLSCEQNLNHDAMYWYRQDPGQGLRLIYYSQIVNDFQKGDIAEGYSVSREKKESFPLTVTSAQKNPTAFYLCASSIGSWEETQYFGPGTRLLVL.

The chain recombines TRBV20-1 with TRBJ1-1, with 9 bases aligning to TRBD1. This CDR3 contains 16 residues. V lost 3 bases and J lost 5; bases outside the gene matches: 13. The germline CDR1 and CDR2 sequences are DFQATT and SNEGSKA (reference sequence). The CDR3 loop is CSASGLEGQGLTEAFF. CDR3 bases: TGCAGTGCTAGTGGCTTAGAGGGACAGGGTTTGACTGAAGCTTTCTTT.

Details on this clonotype: The junction differs from germline at one of its ends, possibly a read error. The chain combines TRBV19 with TRBJ1-2; D is unclear. The CDR3 spans 13 residues. The germline V gene has CDR1 LNHDA and CDR2 SQIVND (reference sequence). The DNA of the CDR3 is TGTGTCAGTAGTATCGAAGTCAACTATGGCTACACCTTC. Translated, it gives CVSSIEVNYGYTF.

Only a few counts were recorded for this clonotype. The chain has TRBV12-3 or TRBV12-4 and TRBJ2-7; D call uncertain. V was clipped by 4 bases and J by 3 bases, with 19 bases between them. This CDR3 region has 16 residues. CDR3 coding DNA: TGTGCCAGCAGTTCCTTGGCAGTTACGGACCGCTACGAGCAGTACTTC. This encodes CASSSLAVTDRYEQYF.

The chain couples TRBV14 to TRBJ1-2; 7 nucleotides align to TRBD1. J gave up 7 bases and V 0 bases, and 11 bases lay outside the gene matches. The CDR3 is 16 amino acids. Germline loops: CDR1 SGHDN, CDR2 FVKESK. The CDR3 nucleotides read TGTGCCAGCAGCCAAGAACTGCCAGGGGGTGGCGGTGGCTACACCTTC. Protein: CASSQELPGGGGGYTF.

The rearrangement uses TRBV11-2 and TRBJ2-7; weak D call: TRBD1 (6 bases). V was clipped by 4 bases and J by 6 bases, with 19 bases between them. CDR1 SGHAT and CDR2 FQNNGV come from the germline V gene. This CDR3 region has 15 residues. DNA of the CDR3: TGTGCCAGCAGCTCCCTGGACACTGCCAGGGGCGAGCAGTACTTC. Residues: CASSSLDTARGEQYF.

This clonotype was observed many times. One end of the junction is discordant with germline, which a read error may explain. The chain couples TRBV19 to TRBJ1-1; D is ambiguous. CDR1 LNHDA and CDR2 SQIVND come from the germline V gene (reference sequence). The CDR3 totals 14 residues. The DNA of the CDR3 is TGTGTCAGTAGTATCGGCCGTACCGACACTGAAGCTTTCTTT. Protein product: CVSSIGRTDTEAFF.

This clonotype was seen only a few times. The chain is built from TRBV6-6 and TRBJ1-1; 9 bases fit TRBD1. CDR1 and CDR2 (germline): MNHNY, SVGAGI (reference sequence). Trimming took 2 bases from V and 3 from J; bases not matched to a gene: 1. There are 14 residues in the CDR3. The CDR3 DNA reads TGTGCCAGCAGTTACAACAGGGGGCACACTGAAGCTTTCTTT. The encoded protein is CASSYNRGHTEAFF.

The V and J genes are TRBV4-3 and TRBJ1-1; 7 nucleotides agree with TRBD1. The germline gives CDR1 LGHNA, CDR2 YSLEER. Trimming removed 4 bases from V and 4 bases from J; junction bases left unmatched: 6. This CDR3 contains 14 residues. The DNA for the CDR3 is TGCGCCAGCAGCCCCCAGGGGGTGAGCACTGAAGCTTTCTTT. This codes for CASSPQGVSTEAFF.

This clonotype was seen many times. The chain combines TRBV7-2 with TRBJ2-5; 8 bases agree with TRBD2. CDR1 and CDR2 (germline): SGHTA, FQGNSA. J gave up 2 bases and V 3 bases, and 5 bases lay outside the gene matches. The CDR3 has 15 amino acids. The CDR3 DNA is TGTGCCAGCAGCTTCTTCGGGGGGGGGCAAGAGACCCAGTACTTC. It codes for CASSFFGGGQETQYF.